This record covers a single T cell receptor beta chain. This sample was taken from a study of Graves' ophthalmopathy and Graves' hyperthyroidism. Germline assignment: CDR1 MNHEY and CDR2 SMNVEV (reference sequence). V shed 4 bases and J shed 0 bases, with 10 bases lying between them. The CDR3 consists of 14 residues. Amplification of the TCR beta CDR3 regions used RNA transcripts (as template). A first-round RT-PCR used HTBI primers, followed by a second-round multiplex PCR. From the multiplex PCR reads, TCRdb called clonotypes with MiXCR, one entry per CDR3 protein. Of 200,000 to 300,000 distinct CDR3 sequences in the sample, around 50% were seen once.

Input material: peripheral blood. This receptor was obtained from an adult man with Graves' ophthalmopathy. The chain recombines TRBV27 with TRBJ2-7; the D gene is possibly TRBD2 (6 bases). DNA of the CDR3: TGTGCCAGCAGTTGGAGGGGAAGCTCCTACGAGCAGTACTTC. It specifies CASSWRGSSYEQYF.